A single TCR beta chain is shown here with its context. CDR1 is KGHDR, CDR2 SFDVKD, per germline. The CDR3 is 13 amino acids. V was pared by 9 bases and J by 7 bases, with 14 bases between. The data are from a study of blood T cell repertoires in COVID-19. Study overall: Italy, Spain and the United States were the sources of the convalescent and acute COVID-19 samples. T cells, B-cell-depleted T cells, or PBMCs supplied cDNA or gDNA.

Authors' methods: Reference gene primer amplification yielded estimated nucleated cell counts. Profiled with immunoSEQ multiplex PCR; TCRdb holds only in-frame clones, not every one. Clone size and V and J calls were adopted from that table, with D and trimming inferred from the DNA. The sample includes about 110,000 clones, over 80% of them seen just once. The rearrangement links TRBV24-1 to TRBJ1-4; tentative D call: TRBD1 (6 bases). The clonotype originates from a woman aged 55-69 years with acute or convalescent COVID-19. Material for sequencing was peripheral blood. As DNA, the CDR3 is TGTGCCACCGGTGCAGGGGTTGGTGAAAAACTGTTTTTT. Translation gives CATGAGVGEKLFF.